This entry features one TCR beta chain sequence. These data belong to a study of blood T cell repertoires in COVID-19. Turning to the study itself: COVID-19 samples, acute and convalescent, were from the United States, Italy and Spain. T cells, B-cell-depleted T cells, or PBMCs provided the cDNA or gDNA that served as material.

Per the original data handling: By means of reference gene primer amplification, nucleated cell counts were estimated. Profiling relied on immunoSEQ multiplex PCR, and the TCRdb table lists in-frame clones only, not all of them. V and J calls and clone size are as listed in that table; D and trimming were resolved from the DNA. The sample records 70,000 to 85,000 clones, roughly four fifths being singletons. Sequenced sample: peripheral blood. This sequence was found in a man in his sixties with acute or convalescent COVID-19.

In DNA, the CDR3 is TGTGCCAGCAGCCAAGTCCCACGCGAATCGGGGGGCTACGAGCAGTACTTC. Translating gives CASSQVPRESGGYEQYF. This chain joins TRBV3-1 (or the pseudogene TRBV3-2) and TRBJ2-7, with TRBD2 matching over 7 bases. Germline CDR1 LGHDT, CDR2 YNNKEL (reference sequence). The junction had 12 bases not matched to a gene; V was cut back by 1 base and J by 3 bases. The CDR3 consists of 17 residues.